The clone carrying this TCR beta chain was picked up a small number of times. Its antigen is unknown. The data belong to a study of T cells in Graves' hyperthyroidism and ophthalmopathy. The CDR3 is 15 residues long. Per germline, CDR1 LNHDA and CDR2 SQIVND (reference sequence). V gave up 5 bases and J gave up 1 base, with 14 bases separating them. What was amplified from RNA transcripts were TCR beta CDR3 regions. HTBI primers were the set used in a first-round RT-PCR of the TCR CDR3. TCRdb itself ran the multiplex PCR reads through MiXCR, one entry per CDR3 protein. The table lists about 590,000 distinct CDR3 sequences, approximately 15% of them singletons, with 7.1% in the top ten. Reasons for excluding patients were uncontrolled infection, other autoimmune disease, pregnancy or lactation. Study observations and caveats: A 13 V-J signature model discriminated ophthalmopathy versus stable hyperthyroidism.

The receptor was isolated from a woman between 18 and 29 years old with Graves' ophthalmopathy. The rearrangement joins TRBV19 to TRBJ1-2; D not resolved. The sequenced sample consisted of blood. The CDR3 DNA reads as TGTGCCAGTAGTGAAGACACCTTCAATAACTATGGCTACACCTTC. Protein: CASSEDTFNNYGYTF.